Listed below are T cell receptor beta chains from one sample, sequenced in a study of blood T cell repertoires in COVID-19. The protocol was immunoSEQ multiplex PCR, while the TCRdb copy is restricted to in-frame clones and leaves out a portion. This table has roughly 320,000 clones, about nine tenths appearing once. The source material was PBMCs or T cells enriched from blood (not recorded which). The source of these receptors is a man aged 30 to 45 who had recovered from COVID-19. Each CDR3 is given with its conserved first and last residue. D genes are given only for firm matches. Size tells how often a clone was seen (once, few, many) or the class of an expanded clone, and some rows leave it out.

v_call	clone_size	d_call	j_call	cdr3_aa	cdr3_nt
TRBV18	.	TRBD1	TRBJ2-7	CASSPPRTGTGAYEQYF	TGTGCCAGCTCACCTCCCCGAACCGGGACAGGGGCCTACGAGCAGTACTTC
TRBV21-1	.	.	TRBJ2-7	CASSKVGETTYEQYF	TGTGCCAGCAGCAAAGTGGGAGAGACCACCTACGAGCAGTACTTC
TRBV19	.	TRBD2	TRBJ2-7	CASSAGLAGGPSEQYF	TGTGCCAGTAGTGCCGGACTAGCGGGGGGGCCAAGCGAGCAGTACTTC
TRBV7-8	.	.	TRBJ2-1	CASSPQTPRGEQFF	TGTGCCAGCAGCCCACAGACCCCCAGGGGTGAGCAGTTCTTC
TRBV5-1	.	TRBD1	TRBJ1-1	CASSVQGANTEAFF	TGCGCCAGCAGCGTCCAGGGGGCCAACACTGAAGCTTTCTTT
TRBV7-8	once	.	TRBJ1-2	CASSLTRQPLNYGYTF	TGTGCCAGCAGCTTAACCCGACAGCCTCTTAACTATGGCTACACCTTC
TRBV28	.	TRBD1	TRBJ1-6	CASSGGDSHNSPLHF	TGTGCCAGCAGTGGCGGGGACAGCCATAATTCACCCCTCCACTTT
TRBV14	.	TRBD2	TRBJ2-1	CASSPGLAGGYNEQFF	TGTGCCAGCAGCCCGGGACTAGCGGGAGGTTACAATGAGCAGTTCTTC
TRBV4-1	.	TRBD1	TRBJ1-6	CASSRGTGEGSPLHF	TGCGCCAGCAGCCGAGGGACAGGGGAAGGTTCACCCCTCCACTTT
TRBV24-1	.	.	TRBJ2-2	CATSDQGTHTGELFF	TGTGCCACCAGTGACCAGGGAACTCACACCGGGGAGCTGTTTTTT
TRBV30	.	.	TRBJ1-3	CAWSSGRYTIYF	TGTGCCTGGAGTTCAGGGCGGTACACCATATATTTT
TRBV6-5	.	.	TRBJ2-1	CASRTTGNEQFF	TGTGCCAGCAGAACCACTGGCAATGAGCAGTTCTTC
TRBV3-1/TRBV3-2	.	.	TRBJ2-1	CASSQLLAENEQFF	TGTGCCAGCAGCCAGCTACTAGCTGAGAATGAGCAGTTCTTC
TRBV29-1	.	.	TRBJ2-5	CSVVTLETQYF	TGCAGCGTTGTTACTCTAGAGACCCAGTACTTC
TRBV28	.	TRBD1	TRBJ1-5	CASSLPPRGRGGNQPQHF	TGTGCCAGCAGTTTACCCCCTAGGGGGCGGGGGGGCAATCAGCCCCAGCATTTT
TRBV4-1	.	.	TRBJ1-1	CASSQVRGATEAFF	TGCGCCAGCAGCCAGGTTCGGGGGGCCACTGAAGCTTTCTTT
TRBV5-1	.	.	TRBJ1-2	CASSRNQGFYGYTF	TGCGCCAGCAGCCGGAATCAGGGTTTCTATGGCTACACCTTC
TRBV19	.	.	TRBJ2-1	CASSSSGVGYNEQFF	TGTGCCAGTAGTAGCTCAGGGGTAGGGTACAATGAGCAGTTCTTC
TRBV7-9	.	.	TRBJ2-1	CASSSRRDAYNEQFF	TGTGCCAGCAGCTCTAGGAGGGACGCCTACAATGAGCAGTTCTTC
TRBV3-1/TRBV3-2	few	.	TRBJ1-6	CASSRGINSPLHF	TGTGCCAGCAGCAGGGGCATCAATTCACCCCTCCACTTT
TRBV9	.	TRBD2	TRBJ2-3	CASSVASGTSTDTQYF	TGTGCCAGCAGCGTAGCCAGCGGGACGAGCACAGATACGCAGTATTTT
TRBV15	few	.	TRBJ2-5	CATSRVWGDQETQYF	TGTGCCACCAGCAGAGTTTGGGGAGACCAAGAGACCCAGTACTTC
TRBV18	.	TRBD1	TRBJ1-2	CASSPGTGNGYTF	TGTGCCAGCTCACCTGGGACAGGGAATGGCTACACCTTC
TRBV11-2	.	.	TRBJ1-5	CASSLTGQQGQPQHF	TGTGCCAGCAGCTTAACAGGGCAACAAGGTCAGCCCCAGCATTTT
TRBV29-1	.	.	TRBJ1-1	CSVGGQGYTEAFF	TGCAGCGTTGGGGGGCAGGGTTACACTGAAGCTTTCTTT
TRBV28	once	.	TRBJ2-3	CASSLGGVRTDTQYF	TGTGCCAGCAGTTTAGGAGGGGTTCGCACAGATACGCAGTATTTT
TRBV27	.	.	TRBJ1-5	CASSVEGNQPQHF	TGTGCCAGCAGTGTCGAGGGCAATCAGCCCCAGCATTTT
TRBV5-4	.	TRBD2	TRBJ2-7	CASSFISGSAYEQYF	TGTGCCAGCAGCTTTATTAGCGGGAGCGCCTACGAGCAGTACTTC
TRBV27	.	TRBD2	TRBJ2-1	CASTQPISGRFTNEQFF	TGTGCCAGTACGCAACCTATTAGCGGGAGATTTACGAATGAGCAGTTCTTC
TRBV9	once	.	TRBJ2-3	CASSVPGDPDTQYF	TGTGCCAGCAGCGTACCGGGGGACCCAGATACGCAGTATTTT
TRBV4-2	.	TRBD1	TRBJ2-1	CASSLSGTGWNNEQFF	TGTGCCAGCAGCCTGTCCGGGACAGGGTGGAACAATGAGCAGTTCTTC
TRBV12-3/TRBV12-4	.	.	TRBJ2-7	CASSLVKSYEQYF	TGTGCCAGCAGTTTAGTTAAGAGTTACGAGCAGTACTTC
TRBV7-9	.	.	TRBJ2-2	CASSPSGISTGELFF	TGTGCCAGCAGCCCCTCAGGTATCAGCACCGGGGAGCTGTTTTTT
TRBV12-3/TRBV12-4	.	.	TRBJ1-3	CASSLALRDTIYF	TGTGCCAGCAGTTTAGCTCTCCGGGACACCATATATTTT
TRBV18	.	.	TRBJ1-5	CASSDGRRGSNQPQHF	TGTGCCAGCTCCGACGGGCGGCGGGGTAGCAATCAGCCCCAGCATTTT
TRBV28	once	.	TRBJ2-3	CASSFRRGAARPYTQYF	TGTGCCAGCAGTTTTAGACGGGGGGCAGCCCGACCTTATACGCAGTATTTT
TRBV15	.	.	TRBJ1-2	CATSRDPSGDDYGYTF	TGTGCCACCAGCAGAGATCCGTCGGGGGACGACTATGGCTACACCTTC
TRBV25-1	.	TRBD1	TRBJ1-1	CASRGQGNTEAFF	TGTGCCAGCAGAGGACAGGGGAACACTGAAGCTTTCTTT
TRBV3-1/TRBV3-2	.	TRBD1	TRBJ2-7	CASSAEDSGQSYEQYF	TGTGCCAGCAGCGCAGAGGATTCGGGACAGTCCTACGAGCAGTACTTC
TRBV7-2	.	TRBD2	TRBJ2-2	CASSLGLAGTGELFF	TGTGCCAGCAGCCTCGGACTAGCGGGCACCGGGGAGCTGTTTTTT